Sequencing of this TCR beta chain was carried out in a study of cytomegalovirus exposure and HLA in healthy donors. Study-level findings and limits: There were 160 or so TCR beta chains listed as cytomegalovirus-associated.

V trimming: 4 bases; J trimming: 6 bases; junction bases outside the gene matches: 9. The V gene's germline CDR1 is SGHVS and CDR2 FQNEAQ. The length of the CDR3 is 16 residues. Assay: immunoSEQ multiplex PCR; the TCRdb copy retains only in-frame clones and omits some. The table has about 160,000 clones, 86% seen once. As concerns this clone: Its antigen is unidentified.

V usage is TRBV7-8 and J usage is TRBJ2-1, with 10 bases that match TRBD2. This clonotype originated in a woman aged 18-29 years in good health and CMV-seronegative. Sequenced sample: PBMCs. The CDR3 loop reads CASSSLRTSGSNEQFF. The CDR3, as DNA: TGTGCCAGCAGCTCCCTACGGACTAGCGGATCCAATGAGCAGTTCTTC.